The rows below give T cell receptor beta chains drawn from one sample of a study of T-cell reconstitution after alpha-beta-depleted transplantation in children. In TCRdb, the PCR reads were re-called with MiXCR into one record per CDR3 protein. The sample records hundreds of thousands of distinct CDR3 sequences, around 13% being singletons. Sequencing used PBMCs from the stem cell graft donor, obtained from the stem cell graft. These receptors were obtained from a human donor who donated a stem cell graft to a child with acute lymphoblastic leukemia. CDR3s include the opening cysteine and the closing phenylalanine or tryptophan. A D gene is named only where the DNA matches it firmly. Clone size is not always given. Where it is, it says once, few, many or a class for expanded clones.

v_gene: TRBV12-3/TRBV12-4
d_gene: TRBD1
abundance: many
j_gene: TRBJ1-5
CDR3aa: CASNPQGAHQPQHF
CDR3nt: TGTGCCAGCAACCCTCAGGGGGCCCATCAGCCCCAGCATTTT

v_gene: TRBV11-2
d_gene: TRBD2
abundance: many
j_gene: TRBJ2-3
CDR3aa: CASSNLAGDQYF
CDR3nt: TGTGCCAGCAGCAACCTAGCGGGGGACCAGTATTTT

v_gene: TRBV4-2
d_gene: -
abundance: many
j_gene: TRBJ2-7
CDR3aa: CASSQIPEAYEQYF
CDR3nt: TGTGCCAGCAGCCAAATTCCGGAAGCCTACGAGCAGTACTTC

v_gene: TRBV7-2
d_gene: TRBD1
abundance: many
j_gene: TRBJ2-1
CDR3aa: CASSLGAGTGTLNEQFF
CDR3nt: TGTGCCAGCAGCTTAGGGGCCGGGACAGGGACCCTCAATGAGCAGTTCTTC

v_gene: TRBV7-3
d_gene: TRBD2
abundance: many
j_gene: TRBJ2-2
CDR3aa: CASSLTSAGVRELFF
CDR3nt: TGTGCCAGCAGCTTAACATCCGCGGGAGTCCGGGAGCTGTTTTTT

v_gene: TRBV6-5
d_gene: -
abundance: many
j_gene: TRBJ2-1
CDR3aa: CASSYSDSYNEQFF
CDR3nt: TGTGCCAGCAGTTACTCGGACAGCTACAATGAGCAGTTCTTC

v_gene: TRBV7-3
d_gene: TRBD2
abundance: many
j_gene: TRBJ2-1
CDR3aa: CASSRSGSLPPEQFF
CDR3nt: TGTGCCAGCAGCCGGAGCGGGAGCCTTCCCCCTGAGCAGTTCTTC

v_gene: TRBV10-3
d_gene: -
abundance: many
j_gene: TRBJ1-2
CDR3aa: CAISESGASSYGYTF
CDR3nt: TGTGCCATCAGTGAGTCCGGGGCCAGTTCCTATGGCTACACCTTC

v_gene: TRBV19
d_gene: -
abundance: few
j_gene: TRBJ1-1
CDR3aa: CASSAGVYMNTEAFF
CDR3nt: TGTGCCAGTAGTGCGGGGGTCTACATGAACACTGAAGCTTTCTTT

v_gene: TRBV28
d_gene: -
abundance: many
j_gene: TRBJ1-5
CDR3aa: CASSSIQGREPQHF
CDR3nt: TGTGCCAGCAGTTCGATACAGGGTCGGGAGCCCCAGCATTTT

v_gene: TRBV24-1
d_gene: -
abundance: many
j_gene: TRBJ2-7
CDR3aa: CATSDPTVSYEQYF
CDR3nt: TGTGCCACCAGTGACCCGACAGTCTCCTACGAGCAGTACTTC

v_gene: TRBV20-1
d_gene: -
abundance: many
j_gene: TRBJ1-4
CDR3aa: CSARDSGTNEKLFF
CDR3nt: TGCAGTGCTAGAGACTCTGGGACTAATGAAAAACTGTTTTTT

v_gene: TRBV9
d_gene: -
abundance: many
j_gene: TRBJ1-2
CDR3aa: CASSVDSGASGYTF
CDR3nt: TGTGCCAGCAGCGTAGATTCAGGGGCGAGCGGCTACACCTTC

v_gene: TRBV10-2
d_gene: TRBD1
abundance: many
j_gene: TRBJ1-4
CDR3aa: CASSLTTGYATNEKLFF
CDR3nt: TGCGCCAGCAGTCTTACGACAGGGTATGCAACTAATGAAAAACTGTTTTTT

v_gene: TRBV9
d_gene: TRBD1
abundance: -
j_gene: TRBJ1-2
CDR3aa: CASSVGQGAYGYTF
CDR3nt: TGTGCCAGCAGCGTAGGACAGGGGGCCTATGGCTACACCTTC

v_gene: TRBV20-1
d_gene: -
abundance: many
j_gene: TRBJ2-7
CDR3aa: CSAADDSPPYEQYF
CDR3nt: TGCAGTGCCGCCGATGACAGTCCCCCCTACGAGCAGTACTTC

v_gene: TRBV28
d_gene: -
abundance: many
j_gene: TRBJ2-1
CDR3aa: CASSRPTGTNEQFF
CDR3nt: TGTGCCAGCAGCCGACCGACAGGGACTAATGAGCAGTTCTTC

v_gene: TRBV24-1
d_gene: -
abundance: once
j_gene: TRBJ2-1
CDR3aa: CATSDFPRDKNEQFF
CDR3nt: TGTGCCACCAGTGATTTTCCCCGAGACAAAAATGAGCAGTTCTTC

v_gene: TRBV5-1
d_gene: -
abundance: many
j_gene: TRBJ2-3
CDR3aa: CASSLEENREYF
CDR3nt: TGCGCCAGCAGCTTGGAAGAGAACCGGGAGTATTTT

v_gene: TRBV10-1
d_gene: -
abundance: many
j_gene: TRBJ2-7
CDR3aa: CASSGYDGYEQYF
CDR3nt: TGCGCCAGCAGTGGGTACGACGGCTACGAGCAGTACTTC

v_gene: TRBV6-1
d_gene: -
abundance: many
j_gene: TRBJ1-4
CDR3aa: CASTTGSTNEKLFF
CDR3nt: TGTGCCAGCACCACAGGCTCAACTAATGAAAAACTGTTTTTT

v_gene: TRBV7-3
d_gene: -
abundance: few
j_gene: TRBJ1-1
CDR3aa: CASSLVVRIPQGTFF
CDR3nt: TGTGCCAGCAGCTTAGTCGTTCGGATCCCTCAGGGGACTTTCTTT

v_gene: TRBV6-2/TRBV6-3
d_gene: TRBD1
abundance: -
j_gene: TRBJ2-5
CDR3aa: CASSWTGGETQYF
CDR3nt: TGTGCCAGCAGTTGGACAGGCGGAGAGACCCAGTACTTC

v_gene: TRBV10-3
d_gene: -
abundance: many
j_gene: TRBJ2-7
CDR3aa: CAISESPGSSYEQYF
CDR3nt: TGTGCCATCAGTGAGTCCCCAGGGAGCTCCTACGAGCAGTACTTC

v_gene: TRBV9
d_gene: -
abundance: many
j_gene: TRBJ1-1
CDR3aa: CASSVAGPREAFF
CDR3nt: TGTGCCAGCAGCGTAGCCGGCCCTCGGGAAGCTTTCTTT

v_gene: TRBV5-6
d_gene: TRBD2
abundance: many
j_gene: TRBJ2-5
CDR3aa: CASSLMAGGPETQYF
CDR3nt: TGTGCCAGCAGCTTGATGGCGGGAGGCCCAGAGACCCAGTACTTC

v_gene: TRBV30
d_gene: -
abundance: -
j_gene: TRBJ2-2
CDR3aa: CAQTRRSAGELFF
CDR3nt: TGTGCCCAGACCCGGCGGTCGGCCGGGGAGCTGTTTTTT

v_gene: TRBV25-1
d_gene: TRBD2
abundance: many
j_gene: TRBJ2-3
CDR3aa: CASSGLAGGLYMADTQYF
CDR3nt: TGTGCCAGCAGTGGCCTAGCGGGGGGCCTTTATATGGCAGATACGCAGTATTTT

v_gene: TRBV2
d_gene: -
abundance: many
j_gene: TRBJ1-1
CDR3aa: CASSDRGLGTEAFF
CDR3nt: TGTGCCAGCAGTGACCGAGGGCTTGGCACTGAAGCTTTCTTT

v_gene: TRBV7-9
d_gene: TRBD2
abundance: many
j_gene: TRBJ2-1
CDR3aa: CASSPIGRGINEQFF
CDR3nt: TGTGCCAGCAGCCCGATAGGGCGGGGGATTAATGAGCAGTTCTTC

v_gene: TRBV6-2/TRBV6-3
d_gene: TRBD2
abundance: many
j_gene: TRBJ2-1
CDR3aa: CASSYPFWTSGGQSYNEQFF
CDR3nt: TGTGCCAGCAGTTACCCGTTTTGGACTAGCGGGGGGCAAAGCTACAATGAGCAGTTCTTC

v_gene: TRBV9
d_gene: TRBD2
abundance: -
j_gene: TRBJ2-7
CDR3aa: CASSVSSGSYEQYF
CDR3nt: TGTGCCAGCAGCGTATCTAGCGGGTCCTACGAGCAGTACTTC

v_gene: TRBV10-3
d_gene: -
abundance: -
j_gene: TRBJ2-1
CDR3aa: CAISFGVPGNEQFF
CDR3nt: TGTGCCATCAGTTTCGGGGTTCCCGGGAATGAGCAGTTCTTC

v_gene: TRBV15
d_gene: TRBD1
abundance: many
j_gene: TRBJ1-3
CDR3aa: CATSRESRGPGNTIYF
CDR3nt: TGTGCCACCAGCAGAGAATCCAGGGGGCCTGGAAACACCATATATTTT

v_gene: TRBV5-1
d_gene: -
abundance: many
j_gene: TRBJ1-6
CDR3aa: CASSDGGNSPLHF
CDR3nt: TGCGCCAGCAGCGACGGGGGGAATTCACCCCTCCACTTT

v_gene: TRBV3-1
d_gene: -
abundance: many
j_gene: TRBJ2-7
CDR3aa: CASSQEARPEQYF
CDR3nt: TGTGCCAGCAGCCAAGAGGCACGCCCCGAGCAGTACTTC

v_gene: TRBV20-1
d_gene: -
abundance: many
j_gene: TRBJ2-7
CDR3aa: CSARDILVYEQYF
CDR3nt: TGCAGTGCTAGAGATATACTGGTATACGAGCAGTACTTC

v_gene: TRBV20-1
d_gene: -
abundance: many
j_gene: TRBJ1-5
CDR3aa: CSARDRRLDPRFQPQHF
CDR3nt: TGCAGTGCTAGAGATCGGCGCCTCGACCCCAGGTTTCAGCCCCAGCATTTT

v_gene: TRBV20-1
d_gene: TRBD1
abundance: many
j_gene: TRBJ2-7
CDR3aa: CSARDPDRGRSEQYF
CDR3nt: TGCAGTGCTAGAGATCCCGACAGGGGGCGAAGCGAGCAGTACTTC

v_gene: TRBV20-1
d_gene: -
abundance: many
j_gene: TRBJ2-7
CDR3aa: CSARDLNKGYEQYF
CDR3nt: TGCAGTGCTAGAGATCTTAATAAGGGGTACGAGCAGTACTTC

v_gene: TRBV7-9
d_gene: -
abundance: many
j_gene: TRBJ2-7
CDR3aa: CASSLPSAPKLNEQYF
CDR3nt: TGTGCCAGCAGCTTACCTTCCGCACCCAAGCTCAACGAGCAGTACTTC

v_gene: TRBV5-5
d_gene: TRBD1
abundance: -
j_gene: TRBJ2-2
CDR3aa: CASSGDRGLSGELFF
CDR3nt: TGTGCCAGCAGCGGGGACAGGGGGCTGTCCGGGGAGCTGTTTTTT

v_gene: TRBV25-1
d_gene: TRBD1
abundance: many
j_gene: TRBJ1-5
CDR3aa: CASSQTGGRNQPQHF
CDR3nt: TGTGCCAGCAGCCAAACAGGGGGACGCAATCAGCCCCAGCATTTT

v_gene: TRBV2
d_gene: -
abundance: many
j_gene: TRBJ2-2
CDR3aa: CASIFRNSAPGELFF
CDR3nt: TGTGCCAGCATTTTTAGGAACAGTGCACCGGGGGAGCTGTTTTTT

v_gene: TRBV11-2
d_gene: -
abundance: many
j_gene: TRBJ2-2
CDR3aa: CASSLRDTKPHTGELFF
CDR3nt: TGTGCCAGCAGCTTAAGGGACACGAAGCCTCACACCGGGGAGCTGTTTTTT

v_gene: TRBV10-3
d_gene: -
abundance: many
j_gene: TRBJ1-2
CDR3aa: CAINLQGKGYGYTF
CDR3nt: TGTGCCATCAACTTACAGGGAAAAGGCTATGGCTACACCTTC

v_gene: TRBV7-6
d_gene: -
abundance: -
j_gene: TRBJ1-4
CDR3aa: CASSPGGAPNEKLFF
CDR3nt: TGTGCCAGCTCTCCAGGAGGGGCGCCTAATGAAAAACTGTTTTTT

v_gene: TRBV6-2/TRBV6-3
d_gene: TRBD2
abundance: many
j_gene: TRBJ2-3
CDR3aa: CASSYPSDLAGPLNTQYF
CDR3nt: TGTGCCAGCAGTTACCCCTCAGATTTAGCGGGGCCTCTTAATACGCAGTATTTT

v_gene: TRBV20-1
d_gene: TRBD2
abundance: many
j_gene: TRBJ2-5
CDR3aa: CSARDMIAGLQETQYF
CDR3nt: TGCAGTGCTAGAGATATGATAGCGGGGCTCCAAGAGACCCAGTACTTC

v_gene: TRBV6-5
d_gene: -
abundance: few
j_gene: TRBJ1-5
CDR3aa: CASKGGGYQPQHF
CDR3nt: TGTGCCAGCAAGGGGGGGGGGTATCAGCCCCAGCATTTT

v_gene: TRBV6-1
d_gene: TRBD1
abundance: few
j_gene: TRBJ2-5
CDR3aa: CASRLGQGAETQYF
CDR3nt: TGTGCCAGCAGGTTGGGACAGGGGGCAGAGACCCAGTACTTC

v_gene: TRBV7-9
d_gene: -
abundance: many
j_gene: TRBJ2-2
CDR3aa: CASSLATSTGELFF
CDR3nt: TGTGCCAGCAGCTTAGCGACGTCCACCGGGGAGCTGTTTTTT

v_gene: TRBV18
d_gene: -
abundance: many
j_gene: TRBJ1-5
CDR3aa: CASSPMGNQPQHF
CDR3nt: TGTGCCAGCTCACCAATGGGGAATCAGCCCCAGCATTTT

v_gene: TRBV12-3/TRBV12-4
d_gene: -
abundance: many
j_gene: TRBJ2-1
CDR3aa: CAITIGGISSYNEQFF
CDR3nt: TGTGCCATCACCATAGGGGGAATCAGCTCCTACAATGAGCAGTTCTTC

v_gene: TRBV15
d_gene: TRBD1
abundance: many
j_gene: TRBJ1-1
CDR3aa: CATSRERTGPDEAFF
CDR3nt: TGTGCCACCAGCAGAGAGCGGACAGGACCAGATGAAGCTTTCTTT

v_gene: TRBV12-3/TRBV12-4
d_gene: -
abundance: many
j_gene: TRBJ1-1
CDR3aa: CASSHTGMNTEAFF
CDR3nt: TGTGCCAGCAGTCACACAGGAATGAACACTGAAGCTTTCTTT

v_gene: TRBV10-3
d_gene: TRBD2
abundance: many
j_gene: TRBJ2-7
CDR3aa: CAISDRGLTSGPYEQYF
CDR3nt: TGTGCCATCAGTGACCGCGGGTTAACTAGCGGTCCCTACGAGCAGTACTTC